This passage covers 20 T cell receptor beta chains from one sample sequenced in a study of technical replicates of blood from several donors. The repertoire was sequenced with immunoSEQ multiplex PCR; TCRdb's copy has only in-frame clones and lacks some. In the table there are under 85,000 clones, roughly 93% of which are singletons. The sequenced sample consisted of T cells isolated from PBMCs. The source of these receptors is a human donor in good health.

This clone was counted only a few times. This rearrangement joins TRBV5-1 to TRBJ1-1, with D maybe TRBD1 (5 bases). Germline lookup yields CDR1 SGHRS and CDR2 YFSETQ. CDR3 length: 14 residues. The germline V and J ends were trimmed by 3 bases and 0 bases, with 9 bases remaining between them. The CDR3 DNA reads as TGCGCCAGCAGCTGGCGACAGCTGAACACTGAAGCTTTCTTT. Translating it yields CASSWRQLNTEAFF.

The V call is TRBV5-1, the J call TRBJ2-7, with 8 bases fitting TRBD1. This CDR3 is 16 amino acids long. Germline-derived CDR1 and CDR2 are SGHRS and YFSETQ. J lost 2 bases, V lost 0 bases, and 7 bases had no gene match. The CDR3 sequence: CASSLGNRGLTYEQYF. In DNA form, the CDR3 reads TGCGCCAGCAGCTTGGGAAACAGGGGGTTGACCTACGAGCAGTACTTC. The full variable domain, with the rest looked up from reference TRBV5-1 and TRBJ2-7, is KAGVTQTPRYLIKTRGQQVTLSCSPISGHRSVSWYQQTPGQGLQFLFEYFSETQRNKGNFPGRFSGRQFSNSRSEMNVSTLELGDSALYLCASSLGNRGLTYEQYFGPGTRLTVT.

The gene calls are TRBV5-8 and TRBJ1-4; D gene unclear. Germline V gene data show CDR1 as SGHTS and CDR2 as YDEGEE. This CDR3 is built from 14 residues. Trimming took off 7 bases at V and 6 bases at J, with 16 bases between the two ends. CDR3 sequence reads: CASPFLQDYEKLFF. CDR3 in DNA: TGTGCCAGCCCATTCCTTCAGGATTATGAAAAACTGTTTTTT. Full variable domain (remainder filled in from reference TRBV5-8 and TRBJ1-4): EAGVTQSPTHLIKTRGQQATLRCSPISGHTSVYWYQQALGLGLQFLLWYDEGEERNRGNFPPRFSGRQFPNYSSELNVNALELEDSALYLCASPFLQDYEKLFFGSGTQLSVL.

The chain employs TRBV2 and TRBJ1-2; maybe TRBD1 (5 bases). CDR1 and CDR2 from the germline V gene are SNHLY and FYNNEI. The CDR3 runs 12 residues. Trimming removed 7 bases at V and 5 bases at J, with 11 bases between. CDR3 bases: TGTGCCAGCACCCAACAGGTTTATGGCTACACCTTC. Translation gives CASTQQVYGYTF.

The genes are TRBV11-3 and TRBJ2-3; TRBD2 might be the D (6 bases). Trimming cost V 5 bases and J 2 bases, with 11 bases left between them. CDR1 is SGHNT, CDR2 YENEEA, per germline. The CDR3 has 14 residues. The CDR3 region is CASSPGLITDTQYF. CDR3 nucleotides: TGTGCCAGCAGCCCGGGACTTATCACAGATACGCAGTATTTT. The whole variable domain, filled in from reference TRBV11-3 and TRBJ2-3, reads EAGVVQSPRYKIIEKKQPVAFWCNPISGHNTLYWYLQNLGQGPELLIRYENEEAVDDSQLPKDRFSAERLKGVDSTLKIQPAELGDSAVYLCASSPGLITDTQYFGPGTRLTVL.

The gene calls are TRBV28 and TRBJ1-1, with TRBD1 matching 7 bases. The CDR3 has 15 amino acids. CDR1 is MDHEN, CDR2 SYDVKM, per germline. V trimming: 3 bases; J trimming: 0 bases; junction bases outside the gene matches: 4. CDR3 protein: CASSLRGRMNTEAFF. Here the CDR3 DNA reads TGTGCCAGCAGTTTGAGGGGGCGCATGAACACTGAAGCTTTCTTT.

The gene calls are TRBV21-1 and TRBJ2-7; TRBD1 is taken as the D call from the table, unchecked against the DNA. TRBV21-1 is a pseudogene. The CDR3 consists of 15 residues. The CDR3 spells CASSKGGDRGPEQYF. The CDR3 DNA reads TGTGCCAGCAGCAAGGGAGGGGACAGGGGGCCCGAGCAGTACTTC.

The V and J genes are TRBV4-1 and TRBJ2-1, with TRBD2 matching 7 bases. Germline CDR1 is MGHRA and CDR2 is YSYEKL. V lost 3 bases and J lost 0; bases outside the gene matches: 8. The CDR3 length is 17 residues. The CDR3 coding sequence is TGCGCCAGCAGCCACGTTGCGGGACTAACCTCCTACAATGAGCAGTTCTTC. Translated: CASSHVAGLTSYNEQFF.

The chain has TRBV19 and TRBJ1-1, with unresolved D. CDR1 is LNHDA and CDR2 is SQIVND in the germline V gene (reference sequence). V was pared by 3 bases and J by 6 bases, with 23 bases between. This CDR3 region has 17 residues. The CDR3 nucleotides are TGTGCCAGTAGTATTAGTTTACTGCCCATCGTCGGGGCTGAAGCTTTCTTT. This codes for CASSISLLPIVGAEAFF.

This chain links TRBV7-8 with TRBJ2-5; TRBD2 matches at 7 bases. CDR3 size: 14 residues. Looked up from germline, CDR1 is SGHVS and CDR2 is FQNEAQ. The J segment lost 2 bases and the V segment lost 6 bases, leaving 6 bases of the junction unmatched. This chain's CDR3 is CASSPRRGQETQYF. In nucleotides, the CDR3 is TGTGCCAGCAGTCCACGGCGGGGGCAAGAGACCCAGTACTTC.

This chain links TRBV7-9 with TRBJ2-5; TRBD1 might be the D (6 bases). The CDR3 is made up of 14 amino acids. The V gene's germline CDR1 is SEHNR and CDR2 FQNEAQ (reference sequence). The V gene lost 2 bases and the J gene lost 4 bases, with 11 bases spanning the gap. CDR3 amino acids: CASSLQGQGETQYF. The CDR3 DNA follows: TGTGCCAGCAGCTTACAGGGGCAGGGAGAGACCCAGTACTTC.

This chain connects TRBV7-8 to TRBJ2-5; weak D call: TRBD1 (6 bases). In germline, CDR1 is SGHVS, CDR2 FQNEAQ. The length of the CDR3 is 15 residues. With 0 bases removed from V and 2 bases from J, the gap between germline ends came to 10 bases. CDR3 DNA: TGTGCCAGCAGCTTAGCCCCGGGACAACAAGAGACCCAGTACTTC. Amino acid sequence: CASSLAPGQQETQYF.

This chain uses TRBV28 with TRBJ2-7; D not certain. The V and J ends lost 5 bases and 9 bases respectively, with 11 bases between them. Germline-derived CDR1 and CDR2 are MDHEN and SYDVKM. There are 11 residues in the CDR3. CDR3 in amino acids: CASSPSRGQYF. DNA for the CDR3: TGTGCCAGCAGTCCGAGCCGTGGGCAGTACTTC.

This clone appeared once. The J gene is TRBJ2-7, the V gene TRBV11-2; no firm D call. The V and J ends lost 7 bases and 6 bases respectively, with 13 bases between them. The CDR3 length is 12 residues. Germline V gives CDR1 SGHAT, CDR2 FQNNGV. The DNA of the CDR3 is TGTGCCAGCAACCCCCCTTCCGGCGAGCAGTACTTC. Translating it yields CASNPPSGEQYF.

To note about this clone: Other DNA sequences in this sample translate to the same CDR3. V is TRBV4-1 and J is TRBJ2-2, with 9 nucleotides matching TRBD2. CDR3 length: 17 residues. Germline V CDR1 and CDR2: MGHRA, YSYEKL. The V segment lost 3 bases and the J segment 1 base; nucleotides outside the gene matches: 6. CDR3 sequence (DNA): TGCGCCAGCAGCCAGGCGCTAGCGGGATTGAACACCGGGGAGCTGTTTTTT. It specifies CASSQALAGLNTGELFF.

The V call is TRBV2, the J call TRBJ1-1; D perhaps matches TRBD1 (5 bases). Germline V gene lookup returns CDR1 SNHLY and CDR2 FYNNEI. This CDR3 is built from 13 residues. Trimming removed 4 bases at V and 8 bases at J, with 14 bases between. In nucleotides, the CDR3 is TGTGCCAGCAGTGGGCCTACCCAGGGAGAAGCTTTCTTT. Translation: CASSGPTQGEAFF.

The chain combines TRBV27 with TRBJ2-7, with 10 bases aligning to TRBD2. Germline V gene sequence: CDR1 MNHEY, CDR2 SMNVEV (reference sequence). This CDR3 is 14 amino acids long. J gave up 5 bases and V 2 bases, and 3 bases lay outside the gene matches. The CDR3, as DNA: TGTGCCAGCAGTTTACTAGCGGGAGAGGACGAGCAGTACTTC. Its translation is CASSLLAGEDEQYF.

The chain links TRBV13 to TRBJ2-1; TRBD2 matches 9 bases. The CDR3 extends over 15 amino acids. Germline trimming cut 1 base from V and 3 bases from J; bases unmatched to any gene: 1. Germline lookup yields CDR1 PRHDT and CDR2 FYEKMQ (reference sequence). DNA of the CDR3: TGTGCCAGCAGCTTAGAAGCGGGGGGCTACAATGAGCAGTTCTTC. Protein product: CASSLEAGGYNEQFF. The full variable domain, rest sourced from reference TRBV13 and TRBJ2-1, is AAGVIQSPRHLIKEKRETATLKCYPIPRHDTVYWYQQGPGQDPQFLISFYEKMQSDKGSIPDRFSAQQFSDYHSELNMSSLELGDSALYFCASSLEAGGYNEQFFGPGTRLTVL.

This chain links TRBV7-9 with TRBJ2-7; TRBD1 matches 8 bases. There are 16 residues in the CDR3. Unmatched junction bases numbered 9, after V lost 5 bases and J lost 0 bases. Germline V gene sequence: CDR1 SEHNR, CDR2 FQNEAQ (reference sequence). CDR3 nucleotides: TGTGCCAGCAGCATGACCGGGACAGGTCACTCCTACGAGCAGTACTTC. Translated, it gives CASSMTGTGHSYEQYF.

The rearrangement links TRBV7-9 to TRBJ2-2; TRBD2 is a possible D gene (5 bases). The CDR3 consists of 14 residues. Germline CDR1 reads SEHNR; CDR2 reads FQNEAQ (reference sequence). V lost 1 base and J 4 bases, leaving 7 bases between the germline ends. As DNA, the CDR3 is TGTGCCAGCAGCTTAGGAAGCGGCACCGGGGAGCTGTTTTTT. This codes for CASSLGSGTGELFF.